One and the same sample provided the 2 T cell receptor beta chains below, sequenced in a study of blood T cells in healthy people across ages. Next came a second PCR, run for about 7 to 11 cycles, which used a sample-barcoded 5' primer along with a J-beta primer mix. TCRdb recomputed calls from the 5' RACE reads with MiXCR, one row per CDR3 protein. Among more than 700,000 distinct CDR3 sequences listed, about 55% were seen once. The sequencing input was blood. These receptors were collected from a man older than 75 in good health.

The chain is built from TRBV6-1 and TRBJ2-7; TRBD2 matches 8 bases. Germline V gives CDR1 MNHNS, CDR2 SASEGT. The CDR3 consists of 15 residues. V gave up 6 bases and J gave up 6 bases; unmatched junction bases: 13. Here the CDR3 DNA reads TGTGCCAGCAGATTTGGACGAGCGGGAGCCGGCGAGCAGTACTTC. Its protein is CASRFGRAGAGEQYF.

This clonotype was seen a handful of times. This chain links TRBV7-3 with TRBJ2-1; D ambiguous. Germline V gene lookup returns CDR1 SGHTA and CDR2 FQGTGA. The CDR3 is 15 residues long. The germline V and J ends were trimmed by 5 bases and 3 bases, with 14 bases remaining between them. The CDR3 DNA sequence: TGTGCCAGCAGCCCCGTAGGCGGAAACTACAATGAGCAGTTCTTC. It codes for CASSPVGGNYNEQFF. Based on the CDR3 plus reference TRBV7-3 and TRBJ2-1, the full variable domain is GAGVSQTPSNKVTEKGKYVELRCDPISGHTALYWYRQSLGQGPEFLIYFQGTGAADDSGLPNDRFFAVRPEGSVSTLKIQRTERGDSAVYLCASSPVGGNYNEQFFGPGTRLTVL.